The clone carrying this TCR beta chain was seen only a few times. Its antigen remains unidentified. These data originate in a study of response to subunit inactivated influenza vaccine. Study-level results: The authors proposed limited new T cell recruitment per seasonal influenza vaccination.

This CDR3 has 13 residues. Germline V gives CDR1 PRHDT, CDR2 FYEKMQ (reference sequence). V dropped 5 bases and J dropped 8 bases, with 13 bases sitting between them. MiXCR, run by TCRdb on the RT-PCR reads, gives a single entry per CDR3 protein. This table holds about 800,000 distinct CDR3 sequences, approximately 22% found once. The J gene is TRBJ2-1, the V gene TRBV13; D perhaps matches TRBD2 (5 bases). This clonotype was sampled from a man aged 50 or older who received an inactivated influenza vaccine. Material: PBMCs from blood, obtained roughly 5 days after vaccination. Here the CDR3 reads CASSPSGSHEQFF. The CDR3 DNA is TGTGCCAGCAGCCCGTCGGGGTCACATGAGCAGTTCTTC.